The T cell receptor beta chain described here comes from a study of CD8 T cells in ankylosing spondylitis. Study results and caveats: Clones linked to disease were reported to show significant enrichment in matched ankylosing spondylitis synovial fluid. Within peripheral blood, clones linked to disease were CD8+ and relatively rare. Some motif variants had been reported before (in reactive arthritis synovial fluid and blood).

Worth noting for this clonotype: Its cognate antigen is unknown.

Germline loops: CDR1 DFQATT, CDR2 SNEGSKA (reference sequence). The length of the CDR3 is 13 residues. V lost 5 bases to trimming and J lost 1 base, with 11 bases between them. Quantitative 5'-RACE with molecular barcodes was used to make the TCR beta libraries. One entry per CDR3 protein results from TCRdb running MiXCR on the 5' RACE reads. The data show fewer than 150,000 distinct CDR3 sequences, around 6.6% seen once. V and J are TRBV20-1 and TRBJ1-1, with a tentative D call TRBD1 (5 bases). Material for sequencing was blood, either unsorted or a sorted T cell fraction (not recorded which). The clonotype comes from a female donor with ankylosing spondylitis or in good health (not recorded which). Written as DNA, the CDR3 is TGCAGTGCTTTACAGGTCCAGAACACTGAAGCTTTCTTT. This encodes CSALQVQNTEAFF.